These 28 T cell receptor beta chains originate from one sample sequenced in a study of blood T cell repertoires in COVID-19. Sequencing was performed with immunoSEQ multiplex PCR; in TCRdb, only in-frame clones are kept and a portion is missing. In the table there are fewer than 150,000 clones, less than 85% of which are singletons. The source material was peripheral blood. Receptor source: a human donor in a cohort sampled during active COVID-19.

This chain joins TRBV6-2 or TRBV6-3 and TRBJ1-2; a weak D match, TRBD1 (6 bases). The CDR3 length is 13 residues. Trimming left V 6 bases short and J 4 bases short, with 12 bases between. Germline loops: CDR1 MNHEY, CDR2 SVGEGT. This chain's CDR3 is CASSNTGSYGYTF. Written as DNA, the CDR3 is TGTGCCAGCAGCAATACAGGGTCCTATGGCTACACCTTC.

Only one count was recorded for this clone. The chain uses TRBV5-1 and TRBJ1-2, with D possibly TRBD1 on 5 matching bases. Looked up from germline, CDR1 is SGHRS and CDR2 is YFSETQ. The V gene lost 0 bases and the J gene lost 7 bases, with 13 bases spanning the gap. The CDR3 contains 14 residues. The CDR3 protein is CASSLGFQGGGYTF. The CDR3 region has the DNA TGCGCCAGCAGCTTGGGATTCCAGGGAGGTGGCTACACCTTC. The full variable domain, its missing parts supplied by reference TRBV5-1 and TRBJ1-2, is KAGVTQTPRYLIKTRGQQVTLSCSPISGHRSVSWYQQTPGQGLQFLFEYFSETQRNKGNFPGRFSGRQFSNSRSEMNVSTLELGDSALYLCASSLGFQGGGYTFGSGTRLTVV.

This chain joins TRBV9 and TRBJ1-1; D uncertain. This CDR3 contains 14 residues. Germline V gives CDR1 SGDLS, CDR2 YYNGEE. V lost 1 base, J lost 1 base, and 8 bases lay in between. CDR3 nucleotides: TGTGCCAGCAGCGTACCGTCAGGGAACACTGAAGCTTTCTTT. Amino acids: CASSVPSGNTEAFF.

The rearrangement links TRBV28 to TRBJ1-2, with TRBD1 identical over 11 bases. The V gene end was trimmed by 6 bases and the J gene end by 4 bases; junction bases not matched to a gene: 7. The CDR3 runs to 15 residues. Per germline, CDR1 MDHEN and CDR2 SYDVKM. CDR3: CASRETGTGGYGYTF. CDR3 bases: TGTGCCAGCAGAGAAACCGGGACAGGGGGCTATGGCTACACCTTC.

To note about this clone: The sample holds other DNA sequences that translate to the same CDR3. This rearrangement joins TRBV19 to TRBJ2-1, with a weak D call TRBD2 (6 bases). V was trimmed by 6 bases and J by 1 base, leaving 13 bases between them. The CDR3 has 15 amino acids. CDR1 is LNHDA and CDR2 is SQIVND in the germline V gene (reference sequence). CDR3 sequence reads: CASRTSGPSYNEQFF. The CDR3 DNA reads as TGTGCCAGTAGGACCAGCGGGCCTTCCTACAATGAGCAGTTCTTC.

The chain links TRBV7-9 to TRBJ2-3, with TRBD1 matching over 7 bases. V lost 5 bases, J lost 1 base, and 9 bases stayed unmatched. The CDR3 is made up of 16 amino acids. Germline assignment: CDR1 SEHNR and CDR2 FQNEAQ (reference sequence). CDR3 region: CASSATGRYGTDTQYF. The CDR3 DNA follows: TGTGCCAGCAGCGCGACAGGGCGATACGGCACAGATACGCAGTATTTT.

CDR3 loop: CASSYSVRDTEAFF. CDR3 sequence (DNA): TGTGCCAGCAGTTACTCTGTCAGGGACACTGAAGCTTTCTTT. This sequence joins TRBV6-2 or TRBV6-3 and TRBJ1-1; D might be TRBD1 (5 bases). Germline assignment: CDR1 MNHEY and CDR2 SVGEGT. This CDR3 spans 14 amino acids. Trimming shortened V by 0 bases and J by 3 bases, and 8 bases separated the two germline ends.

This CDR3 is CAWSVKGSGQPQHF. The CDR3 coding sequence is TGTGCCTGGAGTGTAAAGGGGTCCGGCCAGCCCCAGCATTTT. The V gene is TRBV30, the J gene TRBJ1-5; D might be TRBD1 (5 bases). The CDR3 extends over 14 amino acids. Germline values: CDR1 GTSNPN, CDR2 SVGIG (reference sequence). V was pared by 0 bases and J by 7 bases, with 13 bases between.

This chain joins TRBV11-2 and TRBJ1-2, with 8 nucleotides matching TRBD1. Per germline, CDR1 SGHAT and CDR2 FQNNGV. J gave up 2 bases and V 8 bases, and 7 bases lay outside the gene matches. The CDR3 runs 14 residues. CDR3 residues: CASSQDRVNYGYTF. The CDR3 bases are TGTGCCAGCTCCCAGGACAGGGTAAACTATGGCTACACCTTC.

V is TRBV7-8 and J is TRBJ2-1; 7 nucleotides align to TRBD2. The junction had 4 bases not matched to a gene; V was cut back by 5 bases and J by 0 bases. CDR1 SGHVS and CDR2 FQNEAQ come from the germline V gene. The CDR3 covers 15 residues. CDR3: CASSPGTNSYNEQFF. In DNA form, the CDR3 reads TGTGCCAGCAGCCCCGGGACTAACTCCTACAATGAGCAGTTCTTC.

The chain links TRBV5-5 to TRBJ1-1; TRBD1 aligns across 8 bases. Trimming removed 6 bases from V and 7 bases from J; junction bases left unmatched: 11. The CDR3 sequence is 14 residues long. Germline-derived CDR1 and CDR2 are SGHKS and YYEKEE (reference sequence). CDR3 in amino acids: CASNVQGELGEAFF. CDR3 nucleotide sequence: TGTGCCAGCAACGTACAGGGGGAACTTGGTGAAGCTTTCTTT.

This chain connects TRBV30 to TRBJ2-7; D is ambiguous. The CDR3 has 13 amino acids. The germline V gene encodes CDR1 GTSNPN and CDR2 SVGIG (reference sequence). Between the trimmed V and J ends, which lost 2 bases and 6 bases, there was a span of 14 bases. The CDR3 is CAWSKRVSPEQYF. The CDR3, as DNA: TGTGCCTGGAGTAAACGGGTATCCCCCGAGCAGTACTTC.

The V and J genes are TRBV3-1 (or the pseudogene TRBV3-2) and TRBJ1-4; D is unresolved. V was cut by 0 bases and J by 0 bases, with 14 bases left in between. The CDR3 has 18 amino acids. CDR1 is LGHDT, CDR2 YNNKEL, per germline (reference sequence). This CDR3 reads CASSQEGPGFPTNEKLFF. In DNA, the CDR3 is TGTGCCAGCAGCCAAGAAGGCCCCGGGTTTCCAACTAATGAAAAACTGTTTTTT.

This clone has a single count. The genes are TRBV25-1 and TRBJ2-3; D possibly corresponds to TRBD2 (6 bases). The V and J ends lost 2 bases and 3 bases respectively, with 12 bases between them. CDR1 and CDR2 from the germline V gene are MGHDK and SYGVNS. The length of the CDR3 is 15 residues. Written as DNA, the CDR3 is TGTGCCAGCAGTGAAACCCTGACTAGTACAGATACGCAGTATTTT. Translating it yields CASSETLTSTDTQYF.

The chain combines TRBV5-1 with TRBJ2-5, with 12 nucleotides matching TRBD2. CDR1 is SGHRS, CDR2 YFSETQ, per germline. After removal of 4 bases from V and 4 bases from J, the junction contained 8 bases not matched to a gene. The CDR3 runs 16 residues. Here the CDR3 reads CASSTGLAGGGETQYF. The CDR3 DNA follows: TGCGCCAGCAGCACGGGACTAGCGGGCGGGGGAGAGACCCAGTACTTC. Using reference TRBV5-1 and TRBJ2-5 for the parts outside the CDR3, the full variable domain is KAGVTQTPRYLIKTRGQQVTLSCSPISGHRSVSWYQQTPGQGLQFLFEYFSETQRNKGNFPGRFSGRQFSNSRSEMNVSTLELGDSALYLCASSTGLAGGGETQYFGPGTRLLVL.

The chain links TRBV30 to TRBJ2-1; 7 nucleotides align to TRBD1. Germline values: CDR1 GTSNPN, CDR2 SVGIG (reference sequence). The V gene end was trimmed by 3 bases and the J gene end by 11 bases; junction bases not matched to a gene: 7. This CDR3 comprises 12 residues. CDR3 bases: TGTGCCTGGAGCCCCCAGGGGGTACAGCAGTTCTTC. As protein: CAWSPQGVQQFF. Drawing the rest from reference TRBV30 and TRBJ2-1, the complete variable domain is SQTIHQWPATLVQPVGSPLSLECTVEGTSNPNLYWYRQAAGRGLQLLFYSVGIGQISSEVPQNLSASRPQDRQFILSSKKLLLSDSGFYLCAWSPQGVQQFFGPGTRLTVL.

The V call is TRBV12-3 or TRBV12-4, the J call TRBJ1-5; no reliable D call. The CDR3 totals 13 residues. Trimming took 6 bases from V and 3 from J, leaving 9 bases between them. CDR3 nucleotide sequence: TGTGCCAGCAGAGGAGAAGTCAATCAGCCCCAGCATTTT. It is translated as CASRGEVNQPQHF.

The gene calls are TRBV21-1 and TRBJ2-4; the table calls TRBD2, which could not be checked here. TRBV21-1 is a recognized pseudogene. This CDR3 region has 16 residues. CDR3 region: CASRKRPRVAKNIQYF. CDR3 bases: TGTGCCAGCAGAAAAAGACCGCGGGTAGCCAAAAACATTCAGTACTTC.

V usage is TRBV6-1 and J usage is TRBJ2-7, with 7 nucleotides matching TRBD2. This CDR3 comprises 15 residues. Unmatched junction bases numbered 9, after V lost 3 bases and J lost 4 bases. CDR1 and CDR2 from the germline V gene are MNHNS and SASEGT. The CDR3 nucleotides read TGTGCCAGCAGTGACCGATTTGGGGACTATTACGAGCAGTACTTC. It yields the protein CASSDRFGDYYEQYF.

This chain uses TRBV19 with TRBJ2-7; 10 bases line up with TRBD1. The CDR3 length is 17 residues. The V and J ends lost 3 bases and 2 bases, in that order; junction bases with no gene match: 10. Germline assignment: CDR1 LNHDA and CDR2 SQIVND (reference sequence). The CDR3 loop reads CASSIRDRGPEPYEQYF. The CDR3 nucleotides are TGTGCCAGTAGTATCCGGGACAGGGGTCCCGAACCCTACGAGCAGTACTTC.

J is TRBJ1-5 and V is TRBV6-5; possibly TRBD1 for D (6 bases). CDR3 length: 14 amino acids. Deletions cut 6 bases from V and 0 bases from J, with 9 bases between. From germline, CDR1 is MNHEY and CDR2 SVGAGI. The CDR3 coding sequence is TGTGCCAGCAGCACAGGGAATAGCAATCAGCCCCAGCATTTT. This codes for CASSTGNSNQPQHF.

V gene TRBV7-8 combines with J gene TRBJ1-2; D is unresolved. CDR1 is SGHVS, CDR2 FQNEAQ, per germline. The germline V and J ends were trimmed by 5 bases and 8 bases, with 12 bases remaining between them. CDR3 length equals 12 residues. The CDR3 DNA is TGTGCCAGCAGCCCCCGACTGTTGGGCTACACCTTC. This gives the protein CASSPRLLGYTF.

The chain uses TRBV5-1 and TRBJ2-4, with 8 bases matching TRBD1. Trimming removed 3 bases from V and 15 bases from J; junction bases left unmatched: 8. CDR1 SGHRS and CDR2 YFSETQ come from the germline V gene. The CDR3 totals 12 residues. The CDR3 coding sequence is TGCGCCAGCAGCTCGACAGGGGAGTATTGGTACTTC. Its translation: CASSSTGEYWYF.

Only a few counts were recorded for this clone. The gene calls are TRBV6-1 and TRBJ1-1; 7 bases fit TRBD1. The germline V gene encodes CDR1 MNHNS and CDR2 SASEGT. Trimming cost V 1 base and J 0 bases; bases outside gene matches: 5. The CDR3 extends over 16 amino acids. The CDR3 region has the DNA TGTGCCAGCAGTGAAGAAGGGGGCAGCCTGAACACTGAAGCTTTCTTT. Translation: CASSEEGGSLNTEAFF.

This chain links TRBV19 with TRBJ1-6; D is uncertain. Deletions cut 6 bases from V and 7 bases from J, with 13 bases between. In germline, CDR1 is LNHDA, CDR2 SQIVND (reference sequence). CDR3 size: 14 residues. The CDR3 DNA follows: TGTGCCAGTAGCGACACCCCGGGAAATTCACCCCTCCACTTT. It translates to CASSDTPGNSPLHF.

The gene calls are TRBV28 and TRBJ1-4; 11 bases fit TRBD1. The length of the CDR3 is 17 residues. V lost 2 bases, J lost 7 bases, and 9 bases stayed unmatched. Per the germline V gene, CDR1 is MDHEN and CDR2 is SYDVKM. DNA of the CDR3: TGTGCCAGCAGTTTAGGAGGACAGGGGGCAGGCATTGAAAAACTGTTTTTT. Its protein product is CASSLGGQGAGIEKLFF. Variable domain in full (rest from reference TRBV28 and TRBJ1-4): DVKVTQSSRYLVKRTGEKVFLECVQDMDHENMFWYRQDPGLGLRLIYFSYDVKMKEKGDIPEGYSVSREKKERFSLILESASTNQTSMYLCASSLGGQGAGIEKLFFGSGTQLSVL.

V and J are TRBV5-1 and TRBJ2-5; 11 bases line up with TRBD1. V shed 4 bases, J shed 4 bases, and the junction held 3 bases outside the gene matches. The CDR3 sequence is 14 residues long. Germline V gene sequence: CDR1 SGHRS, CDR2 YFSETQ. CDR3 sequence reads: CASSPGTGGETQYF. In nucleotides, the CDR3 is TGCGCCAGCAGCCCGGGGACAGGGGGAGAGACCCAGTACTTC.

The genes are TRBV5-1 and TRBJ1-2; D ambiguous. The V gene's germline CDR1 is SGHRS and CDR2 YFSETQ. The V end was cut by 0 bases, the J end by 5 bases, with 17 bases between. The CDR3 is 16 amino acids. In DNA, the CDR3 is TGCGCCAGCAGCTTGGCCCCTCCGGGATCAGGATATGGCTACACCTTC. Its protein product is CASSLAPPGSGYGYTF.